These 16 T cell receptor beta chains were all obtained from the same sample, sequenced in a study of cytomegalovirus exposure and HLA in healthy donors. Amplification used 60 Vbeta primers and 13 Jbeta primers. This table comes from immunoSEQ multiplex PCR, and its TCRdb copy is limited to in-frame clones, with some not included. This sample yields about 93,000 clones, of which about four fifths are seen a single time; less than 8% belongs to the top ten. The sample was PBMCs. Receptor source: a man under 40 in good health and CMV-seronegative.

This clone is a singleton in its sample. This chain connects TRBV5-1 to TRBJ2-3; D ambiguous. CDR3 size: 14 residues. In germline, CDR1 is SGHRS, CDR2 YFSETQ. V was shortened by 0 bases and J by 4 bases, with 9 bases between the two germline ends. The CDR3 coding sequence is TGCGCCAGCAGCTTGGACCAGTGCTCAGATACGCAGTATTTT. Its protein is CASSLDQCSDTQYF.

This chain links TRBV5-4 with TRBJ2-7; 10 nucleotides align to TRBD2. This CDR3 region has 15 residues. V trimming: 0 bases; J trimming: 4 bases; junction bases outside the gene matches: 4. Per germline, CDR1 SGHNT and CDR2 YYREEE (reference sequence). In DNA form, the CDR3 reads TGTGCCAGCAGCTTGGCTAGCGGGAGCGAGTACGAGCAGTACTTC. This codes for CASSLASGSEYEQYF. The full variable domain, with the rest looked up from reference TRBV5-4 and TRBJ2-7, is ETGVTQSPTHLIKTRGQQVTLRCSSQSGHNTVSWYQQALGQGPQFIFQYYREEENGRGNFPPRFSGLQFPNYSSELNVNALELDDSALYLCASSLASGSEYEQYFGPGTRLTVT.

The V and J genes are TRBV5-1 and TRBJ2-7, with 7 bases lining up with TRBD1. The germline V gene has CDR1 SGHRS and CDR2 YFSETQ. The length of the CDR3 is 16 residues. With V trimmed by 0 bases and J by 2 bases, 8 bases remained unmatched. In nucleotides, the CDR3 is TGCGCCAGCAGCTTGGCCCCGACAGGGATTACCTACGAGCAGTACTTC. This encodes CASSLAPTGITYEQYF.

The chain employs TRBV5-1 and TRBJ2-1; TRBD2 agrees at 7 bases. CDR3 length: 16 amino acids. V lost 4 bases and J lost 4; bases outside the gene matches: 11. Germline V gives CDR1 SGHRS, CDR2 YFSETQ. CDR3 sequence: CASSPLSGNLYNEQFF. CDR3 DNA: TGCGCCAGCAGCCCCTTAAGCGGGAACCTGTACAATGAGCAGTTCTTC.

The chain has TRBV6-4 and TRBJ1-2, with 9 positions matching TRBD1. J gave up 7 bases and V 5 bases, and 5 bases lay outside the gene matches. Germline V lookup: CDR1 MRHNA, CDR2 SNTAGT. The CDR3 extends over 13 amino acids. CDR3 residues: CASSRTGVTGYTF. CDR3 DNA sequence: TGTGCCAGCAGTAGGACAGGGGTAACTGGCTACACCTTC.

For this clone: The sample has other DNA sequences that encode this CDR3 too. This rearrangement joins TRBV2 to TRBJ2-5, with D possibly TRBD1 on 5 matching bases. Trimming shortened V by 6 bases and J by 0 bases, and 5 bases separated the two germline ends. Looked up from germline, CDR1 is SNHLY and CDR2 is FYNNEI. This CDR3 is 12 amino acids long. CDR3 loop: CASRTDQETQYF. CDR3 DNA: TGTGCCAGCAGGACAGACCAAGAGACCCAGTACTTC.

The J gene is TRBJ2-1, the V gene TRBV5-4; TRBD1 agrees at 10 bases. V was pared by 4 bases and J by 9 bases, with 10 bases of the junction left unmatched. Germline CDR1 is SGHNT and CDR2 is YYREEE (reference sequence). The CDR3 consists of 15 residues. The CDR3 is CASSEGQGQGGEQFF. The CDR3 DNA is TGTGCCAGCAGCGAGGGACAGGGGCAGGGTGGTGAGCAGTTCTTC.

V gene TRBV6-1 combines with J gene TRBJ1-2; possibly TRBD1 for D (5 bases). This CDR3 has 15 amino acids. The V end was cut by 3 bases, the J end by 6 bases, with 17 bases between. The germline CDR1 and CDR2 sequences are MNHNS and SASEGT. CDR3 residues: CASSDMARGGDGYTF. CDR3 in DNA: TGTGCCAGCAGTGATATGGCCCGGGGGGGGGATGGCTACACCTTC.

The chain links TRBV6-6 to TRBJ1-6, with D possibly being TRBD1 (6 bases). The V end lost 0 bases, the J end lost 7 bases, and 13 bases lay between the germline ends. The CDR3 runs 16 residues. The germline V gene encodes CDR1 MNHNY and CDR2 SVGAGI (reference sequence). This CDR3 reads CASSYSSTGLNSPLHF. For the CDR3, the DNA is TGTGCCAGCAGTTACTCAAGTACAGGGCTCAATTCACCCCTCCACTTT.

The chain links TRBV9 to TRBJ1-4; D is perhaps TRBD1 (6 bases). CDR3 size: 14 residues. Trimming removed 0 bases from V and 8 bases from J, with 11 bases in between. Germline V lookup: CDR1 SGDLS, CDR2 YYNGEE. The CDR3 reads CASSVARGGEKLFF. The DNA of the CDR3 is TGTGCCAGCAGCGTAGCTAGGGGGGGGGAAAAACTGTTTTTT.

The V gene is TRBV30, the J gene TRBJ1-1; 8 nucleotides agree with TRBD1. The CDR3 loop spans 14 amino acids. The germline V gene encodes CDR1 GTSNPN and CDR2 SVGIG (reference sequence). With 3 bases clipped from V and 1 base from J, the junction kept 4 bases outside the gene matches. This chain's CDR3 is CAWRADRGNTEAFF. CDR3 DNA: TGTGCCTGGAGGGCTGACAGGGGGAACACTGAAGCTTTCTTT.

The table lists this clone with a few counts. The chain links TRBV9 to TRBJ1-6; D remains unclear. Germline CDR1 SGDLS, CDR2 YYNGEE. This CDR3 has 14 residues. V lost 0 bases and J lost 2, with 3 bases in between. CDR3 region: CASSVGAYNSPLHF. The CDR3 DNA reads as TGTGCCAGCAGCGTAGGAGCCTATAATTCACCCCTCCACTTT. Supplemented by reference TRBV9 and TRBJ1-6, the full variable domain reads DSGVTQTPKHLITATGQRVTLRCSPRSGDLSVYWYQQSLDQGLQFLIQYYNGEERAKGNILERFSAQQFPDLHSELNLSSLELGDSALYFCASSVGAYNSPLHFGNGTRLTVT.

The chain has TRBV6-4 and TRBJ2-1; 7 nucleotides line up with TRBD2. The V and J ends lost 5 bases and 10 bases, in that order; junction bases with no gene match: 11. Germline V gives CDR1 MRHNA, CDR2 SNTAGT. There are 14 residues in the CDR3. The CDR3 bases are TGTGCCAGCAGTCCCGGGGAGGGCCCTCTGGAGCAGTTCTTC. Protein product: CASSPGEGPLEQFF.

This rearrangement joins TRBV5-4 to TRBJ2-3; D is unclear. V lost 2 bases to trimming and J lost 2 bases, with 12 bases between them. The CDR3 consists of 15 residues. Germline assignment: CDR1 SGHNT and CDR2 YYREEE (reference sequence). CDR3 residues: CASSFNIAPTDTQYF. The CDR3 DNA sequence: TGTGCCAGCAGCTTCAACATCGCCCCCACAGATACGCAGTATTTT.

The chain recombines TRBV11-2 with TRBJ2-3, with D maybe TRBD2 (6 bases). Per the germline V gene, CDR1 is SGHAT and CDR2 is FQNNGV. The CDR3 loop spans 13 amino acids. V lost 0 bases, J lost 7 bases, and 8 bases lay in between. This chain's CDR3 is CASSLERGNTQYF. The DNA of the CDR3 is TGTGCCAGCAGCTTAGAACGGGGGAATACGCAGTATTTT.

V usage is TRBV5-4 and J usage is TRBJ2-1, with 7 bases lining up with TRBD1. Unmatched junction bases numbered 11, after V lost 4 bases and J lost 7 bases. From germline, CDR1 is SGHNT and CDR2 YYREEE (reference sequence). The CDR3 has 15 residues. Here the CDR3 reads CASSGDSGRFNEQFF. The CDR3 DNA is TGTGCCAGCAGCGGGGACAGCGGACGGTTTAATGAGCAGTTCTTC.